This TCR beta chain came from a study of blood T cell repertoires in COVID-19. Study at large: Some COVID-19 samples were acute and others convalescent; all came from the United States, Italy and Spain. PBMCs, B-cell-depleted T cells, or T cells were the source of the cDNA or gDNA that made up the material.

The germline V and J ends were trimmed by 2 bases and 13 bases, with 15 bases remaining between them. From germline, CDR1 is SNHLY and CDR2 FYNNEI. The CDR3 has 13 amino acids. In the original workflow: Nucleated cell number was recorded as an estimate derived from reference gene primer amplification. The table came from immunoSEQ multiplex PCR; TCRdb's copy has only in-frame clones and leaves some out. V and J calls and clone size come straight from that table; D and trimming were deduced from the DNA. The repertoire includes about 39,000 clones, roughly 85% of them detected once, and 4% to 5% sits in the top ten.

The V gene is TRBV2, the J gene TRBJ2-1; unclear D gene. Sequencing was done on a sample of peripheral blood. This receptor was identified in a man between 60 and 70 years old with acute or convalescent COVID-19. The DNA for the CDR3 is TGTGCCAGCAGTGAATCCGCCCTAGGAAATCAGTTCTTC. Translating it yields CASSESALGNQFF. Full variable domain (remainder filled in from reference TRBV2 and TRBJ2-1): EPEVTQTPSHQVTQMGQEVILRCVPISNHLYFYWYRQILGQKVEFLVSFYNNEISEKSEIFDDQFSVERPDGSNFTLKIRSTKLEDSAMYFCASSESALGNQFFGPGTRLTVL.